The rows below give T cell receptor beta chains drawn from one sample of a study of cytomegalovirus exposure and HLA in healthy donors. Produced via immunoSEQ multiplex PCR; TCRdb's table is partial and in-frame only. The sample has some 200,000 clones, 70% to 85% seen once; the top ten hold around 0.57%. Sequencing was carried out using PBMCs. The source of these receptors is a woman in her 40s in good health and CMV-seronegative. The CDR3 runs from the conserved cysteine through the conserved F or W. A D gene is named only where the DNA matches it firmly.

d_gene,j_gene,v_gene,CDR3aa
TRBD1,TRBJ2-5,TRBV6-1,CASNWQGAQETQYF
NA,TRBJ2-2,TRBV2,CASRVKNTGELFF
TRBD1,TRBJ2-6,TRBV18,CASSPWTGGSGANVLAF
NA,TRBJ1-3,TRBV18,CASSDTVSGNTIYF
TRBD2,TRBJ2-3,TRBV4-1,CASSQVSGGYTDTQYF
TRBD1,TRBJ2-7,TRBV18,CASSPAGTVSYEQYF
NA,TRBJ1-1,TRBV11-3,CASGGITEAFF
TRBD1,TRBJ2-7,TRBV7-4,CASSFNGQGIEEQYF
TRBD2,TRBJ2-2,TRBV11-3,CASSWTGGFAGELFF
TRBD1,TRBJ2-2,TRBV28,CASSLGGQGFTGELFF
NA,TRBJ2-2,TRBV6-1,CASSSTDYTGELFF
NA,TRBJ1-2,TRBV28,CASSLLQLGYTF
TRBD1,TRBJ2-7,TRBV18,CASSLGQGGYEQYF
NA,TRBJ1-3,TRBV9,CASSATGSSGNTIYF